This is a list of T cell receptor beta chains from one sample in a study of early T cells in non-severe SARS-CoV-2 infection. TCRdb re-derived calls from the 5' RACE reads in MiXCR, one entry per CDR3 protein. This table has roughly 20,000 distinct CDR3 sequences, about 4% appearing once. The sequenced sample was whole blood. Receptor source: an adult who was a healthcare worker with PCR-confirmed SARS-CoV-2 infection or an uninfected control (not recorded which). CDR3s include the opening cysteine and the closing phenylalanine or tryptophan.

V,J,CDR3
TRBV6-1,TRBJ2-6,CASKVEPGANVLTF
TRBV20-1,TRBJ2-7,CSATGASISYEQYF
TRBV20-1,TRBJ1-6,CSPKAGNSPLHF
TRBV7-3,TRBJ1-2,CASSSQPNYGYTF
TRBV14,TRBJ2-2,CASSQGLGGRFTGELFF
TRBV18,TRBJ2-5,CASSLSLQETQYF
TRBV18,TRBJ2-7,CASSPVEFSYEQYF
TRBV5-4,TRBJ2-7,CASSQRIGTSGASSYEQYF
TRBV7-8,TRBJ2-7,CASSSGTSFYEQYF
TRBV11-2,TRBJ2-7,CASSATNGDEQYF
TRBV18,TRBJ2-5,CASSPRPETQYF
TRBV5-5,TRBJ1-6,CASSSDRARSPLHF
TRBV20-1,TRBJ1-1,CSAFRTDMNTEAFF
TRBV5-1,TRBJ2-2,CASSSTGQVGSGELFF
TRBV2,TRBJ1-6,CASSEGPNSPLHF
TRBV25-1,TRBJ1-3,CASSEWGRGNTIYF
TRBV6-7,TRBJ2-3,CASHPPESSADTQYF
TRBV7-8,TRBJ2-1,CASSPGTPNGEQFF
TRBV7-9,TRBJ1-2,CASSFVEGYGYTF
TRBV11-2,TRBJ2-7,CASSLTYEQYF
TRBV19,TRBJ2-7,CASSIKGQTYEQYF
TRBV27,TRBJ1-3,CASKDQLGNTIYF
TRBV18,TRBJ1-3,CASSPSQGFGNTIYF
TRBV2,TRBJ2-7,CASTRTSGDEIYEQYF
TRBV6-6,TRBJ2-7,CASSYSRGGINEQYF
TRBV15,TRBJ2-7,CATSPADYSYEQYF
TRBV12-3/TRBV12-4,TRBJ2-6,CASSLDSSSSGANVLTF
TRBV6-2/TRBV6-3,TRBJ2-5,CASTNIPLLGLGETQYF
TRBV6-1,TRBJ2-7,CASRKGDQPTYEQYF
TRBV2,TRBJ2-3,CASSQIRGSTDTQYF
TRBV4-3,TRBJ1-1,CASSQVHEYTEAFF
TRBV7-9,TRBJ1-1,CASSQEGTEAFF
TRBV7-2,TRBJ2-5,CASSLGPGQETQYF
TRBV10-2,TRBJ2-3,CASRGSGSTDTQYF
TRBV18,TRBJ1-1,CASSPPGRRNTEAFF
TRBV7-8,TRBJ1-1,CASSLDRARNTEAFF
TRBV20-1,TRBJ1-6,CSARGTGNSPLHF
TRBV5-8,TRBJ2-6,CASSLHRGRSGANVLTF
TRBV7-6,TRBJ2-7,CASSLLDGGGGGSYEQYF
TRBV30,TRBJ1-1,CAWSVGQGKNTEAFF
TRBV5-1,TRBJ2-1,CASSLLIAGGPAQFF
TRBV20-1,TRBJ2-1,CSARYLDNEQFF
TRBV7-3,TRBJ2-1,CASSLSGTSEQFF
TRBV7-2,TRBJ2-1,CASSDAGLAGGFRSYNEQFF
TRBV6-1,TRBJ2-5,CASVVRGAGTQYF
TRBV7-9,TRBJ2-1,CASSYPTGTSGGTISYNEQFF
TRBV3-1,TRBJ2-1,CASSRKTGNYNEQFF
TRBV20-1,TRBJ1-1,CSARNGNTEAFF
TRBV7-3,TRBJ2-3,CASSLTPNTDTQYF
TRBV27,TRBJ1-4,CASKRDGPWKLFF
TRBV18,TRBJ2-1,CASADGGGLRNEQFF
TRBV25-1,TRBJ2-1,CASSMAGGSYNEQFF